Listed below are T cell receptor beta chains from one sample, sequenced in a study of cytomegalovirus exposure and HLA in healthy donors. Libraries were prepared by immunoSEQ multiplex PCR; TCRdb keeps only in-frame clonotypes and omits some of them. The sample holds roughly 150,000 clones, roughly three quarters seen once. The sequencing sample was made of PBMCs. The receptor source for this set is a young man in good health and CMV-seropositive. The CDR3 runs from the conserved cysteine through the conserved F or W. A D gene is named only where the DNA matches it firmly. Clone size is given for some rows only: seen once, a few or many times, or a class if the clone is expanded.

d_gene,abundance,j_gene,v_gene,CDR3aa,CDR3nt
TRBD2,-,TRBJ2-5,TRBV6-5,CASRSLGRGQETQYF,TGTGCCAGCAGATCTTTAGGGAGGGGTCAAGAGACCCAGTACTTC
-,-,TRBJ1-4,TRBV5-4,CASSLNLGGKSEKLFF,TGTGCCAGCAGCTTAAACCTTGGGGGGAAGAGTGAAAAACTGTTTTTT
-,-,TRBJ1-2,TRBV20-1,CSASLGYTF,TGCAGTGCTAGTCTTGGCTACACCTTC
-,-,TRBJ2-3,TRBV29-1,CSVDGGQADTQYF,TGCAGCGTTGATGGAGGGCAGGCAGATACGCAGTATTTT
TRBD2,once,TRBJ2-5,TRBV11-2,CASTHTSVETQYF,TGTGCCAGCACCCACACTAGCGTTGAGACCCAGTACTTC
TRBD1,-,TRBJ1-2,TRBV28,CASIPGQVNYGYTF,TGTGCCAGCATCCCGGGACAGGTTAACTATGGCTACACCTTC
TRBD1,-,TRBJ2-5,TRBV10-3,CAISASGGVQETQYF,TGTGCCATCAGTGCTTCAGGGGGTGTTCAAGAGACCCAGTACTTC
TRBD2,-,TRBJ2-2,TRBV7-3,CASSILYGGRSTGELFF,TGTGCCAGCAGCATACTCTACGGGGGGAGGAGCACCGGGGAGCTGTTTTTT
-,-,TRBJ2-3,TRBV7-6,CASSLDGQGGLFGQYF,TGTGCCAGCAGCTTAGATGGGCAGGGAGGTTTGTTTGGGCAGTATTTT
-,few,TRBJ1-6,TRBV5-6,CASSLGQVNSPLHF,TGTGCCAGCAGCTTGGGACAGGTGAATTCACCCCTCCACTTT